This TCR beta chain was sequenced for a study of T cell responses to AZD1222 COVID-19 vaccine. About the study: The study pooled second doses at about 4 or about 12 weeks.

Profiled with immunoSEQ multiplex PCR; TCRdb holds only in-frame clones, not every one. The sample lists about 110,000 clones, roughly 90% occurring once. With 4 bases removed from V and 5 bases from J, the gap between germline ends came to 11 bases. The CDR3 loop spans 13 amino acids. Worth noting for this clone: Its target is not known.

Study conclusions and caveats: It was only a handful of AZD1222 recipients who were seropositive at baseline. It should be noted that donors were predominantly white British and more often female, and clonal diversity was possibly underestimated.

The sequencing used peripheral blood, collected on day 0 of AZD1222 vaccination. The receptor comes from an adult in good health. The chain employs TRBV12-3 or TRBV12-4 and TRBJ1-1; D remains unclear. CDR3 sequence (DNA): TGTGCCAGCAGTTCGACTGGGGAGACTGAAGCTTTCTTT. Amino acids: CASSSTGETEAFF.